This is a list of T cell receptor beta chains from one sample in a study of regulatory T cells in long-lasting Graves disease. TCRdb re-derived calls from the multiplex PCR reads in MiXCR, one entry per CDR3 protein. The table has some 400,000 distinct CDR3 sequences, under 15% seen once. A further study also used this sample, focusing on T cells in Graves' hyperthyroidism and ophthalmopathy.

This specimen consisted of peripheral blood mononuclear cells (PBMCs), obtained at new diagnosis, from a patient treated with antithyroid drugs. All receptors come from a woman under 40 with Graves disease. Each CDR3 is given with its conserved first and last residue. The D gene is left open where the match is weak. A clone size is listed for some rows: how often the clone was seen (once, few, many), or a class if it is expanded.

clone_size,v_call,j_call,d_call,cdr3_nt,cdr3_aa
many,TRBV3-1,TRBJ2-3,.,TGTGCCAGCAGCCTCGGATCTTATACGCAGTATTTT,CASSLGSYTQYF
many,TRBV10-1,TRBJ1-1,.,TGCGCCAGCAGTGAGTCCAAAGGTAGAAACACTGAAGCTTTCTTT,CASSESKGRNTEAFF
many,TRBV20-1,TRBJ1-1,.,TGCAGTGCCGCGGGATACACTGAAGCTTTCTTT,CSAAGYTEAFF
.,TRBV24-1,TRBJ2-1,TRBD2,TGTGCCACCAGGGGACCCGGGACTAGCGGTGAGCAGTTCTTC,CATRGPGTSGEQFF
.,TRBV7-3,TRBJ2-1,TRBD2,TGTGCCAGCAGCTCAACCCCTAGCGGGAGAATATACGAGCAGTTCTTC,CASSSTPSGRIYEQFF
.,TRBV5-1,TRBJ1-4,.,TGCGCCAGCAGCCGTGGACAGTCGAATGAAAAACTGTTTTTT,CASSRGQSNEKLFF
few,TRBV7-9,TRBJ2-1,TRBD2,TGTGCCAGCAACGTACTAGCGGGAGTTATCGGGTCCTACAATGAGCAGTTCTTC,CASNVLAGVIGSYNEQFF
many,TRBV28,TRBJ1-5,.,TGTGCCAGCAGTTTATGGGCCCGAACCCGCAATCAGCCCCAGCATTTT,CASSLWARTRNQPQHF
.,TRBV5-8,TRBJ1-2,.,TGTGCCAGCAGGAGGGGCCGATCCCCCCTCTATGGCTACACCTTC,CASRRGRSPLYGYTF
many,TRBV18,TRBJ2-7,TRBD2,TGTGCCAGCTCACAGAGTACGATAGCGGGAGGGAACTACGAGCAGTACTTC,CASSQSTIAGGNYEQYF
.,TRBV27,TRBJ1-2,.,TGTGCCAGCAGTTCGGGAGGCCTCTATGGCTACACCTTC,CASSSGGLYGYTF
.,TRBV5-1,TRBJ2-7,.,TGCGCCAGCAGCTTGGGGTCTTCTCCCCTGCAGTACTTC,CASSLGSSPLQYF
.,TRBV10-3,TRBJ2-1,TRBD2,TGTGCCATCAGCCCCGCGACTAGCGGGATTCTGGATGAGCAGTTCTTC,CAISPATSGILDEQFF
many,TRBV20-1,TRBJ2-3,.,TGCAGTGCCATGACTGGCACAGATACGCAGTATTTT,CSAMTGTDTQYF
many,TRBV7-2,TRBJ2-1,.,TGTGCCAGCAGCCTAAGGGGGTCCTTCTCCTCCAATGAGCAGTTCTTC,CASSLRGSFSSNEQFF
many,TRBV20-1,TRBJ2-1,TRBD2,TGCAGTGCCACTAGCGGGAGGGTTAGTGAGCAGTTCTTC,CSATSGRVSEQFF
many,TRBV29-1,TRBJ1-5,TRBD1,TGCAGCGTTGTTTTCGCGACAGGGGGCAAGAGCAATCAGCCCCAGCATTTT,CSVVFATGGKSNQPQHF
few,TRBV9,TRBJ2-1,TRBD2,TGTGCCAGCAGCCCGGGGAGCGGGGGGGCTGAGCAGTTCTTC,CASSPGSGGAEQFF
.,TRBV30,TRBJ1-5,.,TGTGCCTGGAGGCCACCGGGGGGTGGTCAGCCCCAGCATTTT,CAWRPPGGGQPQHF
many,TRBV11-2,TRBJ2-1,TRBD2,TGTGCCAGCAGCTCACCATTGACTAGCGGGGCCGAGCAGTTCTTC,CASSSPLTSGAEQFF
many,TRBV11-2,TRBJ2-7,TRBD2,TGTGCCAGCAGCTTACTAGCGGGAGTTTCCGAGCAGTACTTC,CASSLLAGVSEQYF
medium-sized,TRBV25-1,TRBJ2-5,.,TGTGCCAGCAGAAACAGACCCCAAGAGACCCAGTACTTC,CASRNRPQETQYF
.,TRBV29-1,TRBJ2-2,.,TGCAGCGTTAAAACCGGGACCCTGAACACCGGGGAGCTGTTTTTT,CSVKTGTLNTGELFF
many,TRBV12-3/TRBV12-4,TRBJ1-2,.,TGTGCCAGCAGTTTAGCGACACCCAACTATGGCTACACCTTC,CASSLATPNYGYTF
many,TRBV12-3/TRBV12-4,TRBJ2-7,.,TGTGCCAGCAGTTTACATGGGCAGGCGCAGTACTTC,CASSLHGQAQYF
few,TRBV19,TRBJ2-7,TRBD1,TGTGCCAGTAGTCCGACCGGGACAGGGTTCTACGAGCAGTACTTC,CASSPTGTGFYEQYF
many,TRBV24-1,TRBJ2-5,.,TGTGCCACCAGTAAGGCAGGTCAAGAGACCCAGTACTTC,CATSKAGQETQYF
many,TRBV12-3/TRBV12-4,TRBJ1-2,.,TGTGCCAGCAGTTTATCCCCGATCACTAACTATGGCTACACCTTC,CASSLSPITNYGYTF
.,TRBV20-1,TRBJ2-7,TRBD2,TGCAGTGCTAGAGTGGTAGCGGGAGCCCTTGTCTACGAGCAGTACTTC,CSARVVAGALVYEQYF
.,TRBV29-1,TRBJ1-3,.,TGCAGCGCCGAGAGGGGAAACACCATATATTTT,CSAERGNTIYF
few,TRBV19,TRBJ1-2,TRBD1,TGTGCCAGTAGTATCCCCGCAGGGGGGAGATATGGCTACACCTTC,CASSIPAGGRYGYTF
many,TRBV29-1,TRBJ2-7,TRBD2,TGCAGCGCCGGGGGGCTAGCGGGAGCTGCCGAGCAGTACTTC,CSAGGLAGAAEQYF
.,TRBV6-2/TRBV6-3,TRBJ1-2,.,TGTGCCAGCAGTGGAGACCGAGGCTATGGCTACACCTTC,CASSGDRGYGYTF
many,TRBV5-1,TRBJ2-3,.,TGCGCCAGCAGCTGGAGCGGCAAACAGGGAAGTGTTGGTACGCAGTATTTT,CASSWSGKQGSVGTQYF
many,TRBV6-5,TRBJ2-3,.,TGTGCCAGCAGTTACTCGACTGGGGATACGCAGTATTTT,CASSYSTGDTQYF
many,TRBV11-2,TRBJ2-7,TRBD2,TGTGCCAGCAGCATACTAGCGGGAGGGTTACCGGAGCAGTACTTC,CASSILAGGLPEQYF
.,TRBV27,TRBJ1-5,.,TGTGCCAGCTGGAATGGCAATCAGCCCCAGCATTTT,CASWNGNQPQHF
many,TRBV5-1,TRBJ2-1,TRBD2,TGCGCCAGCAGCTTTACTAGCGAGGGGTCCTACAATGAGCAGTTCTTC,CASSFTSEGSYNEQFF
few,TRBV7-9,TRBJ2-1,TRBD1,TGTGCCAGCAGCAACCGGGACAGGGTAGACAATGAGCAGTTCTTC,CASSNRDRVDNEQFF
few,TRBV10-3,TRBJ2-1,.,TGTGCCATCACCGATGACTCCCGCCACAATGAGCAGTTCTTC,CAITDDSRHNEQFF
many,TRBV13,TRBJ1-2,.,TGTGCCAGCAGCTTAAGAGCCTATGGCTACACCTTC,CASSLRAYGYTF
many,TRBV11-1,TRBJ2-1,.,TGTGCCAGCAGCTTAGCCCCTCTAAGCCCCGTCAATGAGCAGTTCTTC,CASSLAPLSPVNEQFF
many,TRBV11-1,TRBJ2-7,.,TGTGCCAGCAGCCTGCTAGCCTACGAGCAGTACTTC,CASSLLAYEQYF
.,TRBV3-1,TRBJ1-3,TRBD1,TGTGCCAGCACCACAGGGGGTGGAGAAGGAAACACCATATATTTT,CASTTGGGEGNTIYF
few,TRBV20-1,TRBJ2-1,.,TGCAGTTTTCAGGCGTCAAGCTCCTACAATGAGCAGTTCTTC,CSFQASSSYNEQFF
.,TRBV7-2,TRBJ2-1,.,TGTGCCAGCAGCTTAAAAATAGGACGCCGCTCCTACAATGAGCAGTTCTTC,CASSLKIGRRSYNEQFF
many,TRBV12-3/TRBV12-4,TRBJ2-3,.,TGTGCCAGCAGTTTGAGTGAGTCGGGAACCGATACGCAGTATTTT,CASSLSESGTDTQYF
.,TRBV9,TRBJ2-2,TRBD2,TGTGCCAGCAGCGTAGATGCCGCGGGAGGGCCGGGGAACACCGGGGAGCTGTTTTTT,CASSVDAAGGPGNTGELFF
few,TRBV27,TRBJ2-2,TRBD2,TGTGCCAGCAGTCCATGGACTAGCGGGACGAACACCGGGGAGCTGTTTTTT,CASSPWTSGTNTGELFF